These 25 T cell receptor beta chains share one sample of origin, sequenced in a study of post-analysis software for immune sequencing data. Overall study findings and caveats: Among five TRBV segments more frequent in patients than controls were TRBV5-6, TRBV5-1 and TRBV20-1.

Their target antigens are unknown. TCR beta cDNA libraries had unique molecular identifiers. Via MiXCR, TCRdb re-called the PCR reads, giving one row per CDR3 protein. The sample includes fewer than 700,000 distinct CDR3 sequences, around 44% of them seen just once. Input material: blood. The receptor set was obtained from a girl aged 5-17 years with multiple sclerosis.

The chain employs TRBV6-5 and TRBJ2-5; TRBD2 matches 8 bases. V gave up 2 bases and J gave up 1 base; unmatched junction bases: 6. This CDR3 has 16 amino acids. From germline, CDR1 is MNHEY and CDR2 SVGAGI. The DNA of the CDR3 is TGTGCCAGCAGTTACGGAGCGGGGGCAACCCAAGAGACCCAGTACTTC. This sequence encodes CASSYGAGATQETQYF.

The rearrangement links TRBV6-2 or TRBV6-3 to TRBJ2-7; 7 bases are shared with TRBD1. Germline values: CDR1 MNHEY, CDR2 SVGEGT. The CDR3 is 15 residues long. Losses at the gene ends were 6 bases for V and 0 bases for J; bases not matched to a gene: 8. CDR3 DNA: TGTGCCAGCAGCCGAGGGACAGTCCGCTCCTACGAGCAGTACTTC. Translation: CASSRGTVRSYEQYF.

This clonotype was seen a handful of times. The CDR3 reads CASSFSGGTNEQFF. The CDR3 DNA reads TGTGCCAGCAGTTTCTCGGGAGGGACCAATGAGCAGTTCTTC. The chain joins TRBV12-3 or TRBV12-4 to TRBJ2-1; TRBD2 matches at 8 bases. The ends lost 3 bases at V and 6 bases at J; junction bases unmatched: 4. CDR3 length: 14 residues.

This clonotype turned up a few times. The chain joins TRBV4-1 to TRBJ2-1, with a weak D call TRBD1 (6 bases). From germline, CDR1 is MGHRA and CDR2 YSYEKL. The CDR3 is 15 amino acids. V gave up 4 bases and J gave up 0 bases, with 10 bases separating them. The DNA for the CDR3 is TGCGCCAGCAGCCGTGGACAGAGCTCCTACAATGAGCAGTTCTTC. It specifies CASSRGQSSYNEQFF.

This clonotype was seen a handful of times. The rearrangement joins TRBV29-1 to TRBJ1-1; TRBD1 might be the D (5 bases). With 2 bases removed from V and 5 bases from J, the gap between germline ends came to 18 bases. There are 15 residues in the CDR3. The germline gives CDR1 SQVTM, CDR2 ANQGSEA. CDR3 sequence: CSVELLAGKVTEAFF. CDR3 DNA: TGCAGCGTTGAATTGTTGGCAGGGAAGGTGACTGAAGCTTTCTTT.

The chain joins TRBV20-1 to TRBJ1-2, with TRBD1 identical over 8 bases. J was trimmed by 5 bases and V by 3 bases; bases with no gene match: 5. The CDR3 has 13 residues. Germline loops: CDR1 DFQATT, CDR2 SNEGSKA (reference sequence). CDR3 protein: CSASGTGGYGYTF. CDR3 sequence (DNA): TGCAGTGCTAGTGGGACAGGAGGGTATGGCTACACCTTC.

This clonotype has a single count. Written as DNA, the CDR3 is TGCAGCGTTGCTGGTGGCAGGGGTACAGATACGCAGTATTTT. This sequence encodes CSVAGGRGTDTQYF. The chain has TRBV29-1 and TRBJ2-3, with D possibly TRBD1 on 6 matching bases. The ends were cut back, 4 bases at V and 3 bases at J, with 14 bases in the middle. This CDR3 has 14 residues. Germline CDR1 SQVTM, CDR2 ANQGSEA.

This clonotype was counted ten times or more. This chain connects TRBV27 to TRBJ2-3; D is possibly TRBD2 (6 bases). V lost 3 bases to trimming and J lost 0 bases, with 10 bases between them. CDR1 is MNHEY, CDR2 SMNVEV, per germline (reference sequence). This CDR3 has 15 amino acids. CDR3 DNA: TGTGCCAGCAGTTTGGAGGGGCTAAGCACAGATACGCAGTATTTT. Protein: CASSLEGLSTDTQYF.

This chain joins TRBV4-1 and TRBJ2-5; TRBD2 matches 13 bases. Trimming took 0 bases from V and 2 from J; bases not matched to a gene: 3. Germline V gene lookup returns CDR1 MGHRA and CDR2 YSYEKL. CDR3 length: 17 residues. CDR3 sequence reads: CASSQDAGLAGQETQYF. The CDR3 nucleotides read TGCGCCAGCAGCCAAGATGCGGGACTAGCGGGGCAAGAGACCCAGTACTTC.

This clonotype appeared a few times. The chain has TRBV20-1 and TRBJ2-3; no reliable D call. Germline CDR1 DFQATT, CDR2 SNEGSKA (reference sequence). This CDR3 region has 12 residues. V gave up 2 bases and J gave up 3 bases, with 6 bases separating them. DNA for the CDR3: TGCAGTGCTAGAAGAGAGACAGATACGCAGTATTTT. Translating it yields CSARRETDTQYF.

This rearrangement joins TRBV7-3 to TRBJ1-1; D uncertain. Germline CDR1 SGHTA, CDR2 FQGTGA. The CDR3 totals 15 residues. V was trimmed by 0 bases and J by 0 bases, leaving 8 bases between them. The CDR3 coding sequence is TGTGCCAGCAGCTTAACACGGGGATTGAACACTGAAGCTTTCTTT. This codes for CASSLTRGLNTEAFF.

The CDR3 reads CAISDPERETQYF. The CDR3 DNA reads TGTGCCATCAGTGACCCCGAGAGGGAGACCCAGTACTTC. The chain combines TRBV10-3 with TRBJ2-5; D is ambiguous. The V end lost 3 bases, the J end lost 5 bases, and 10 bases lay between the germline ends. This CDR3 has 13 amino acids. Germline V gene sequence: CDR1 ENHRY, CDR2 SYGVKD.

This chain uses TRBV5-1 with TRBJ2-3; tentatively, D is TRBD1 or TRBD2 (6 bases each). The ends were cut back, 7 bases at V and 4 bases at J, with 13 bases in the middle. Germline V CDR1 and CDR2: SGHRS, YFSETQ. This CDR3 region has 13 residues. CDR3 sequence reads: CASCEGGSDTQYF. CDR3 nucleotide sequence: TGCGCCAGCTGCGAGGGGGGCTCAGATACGCAGTATTTT.

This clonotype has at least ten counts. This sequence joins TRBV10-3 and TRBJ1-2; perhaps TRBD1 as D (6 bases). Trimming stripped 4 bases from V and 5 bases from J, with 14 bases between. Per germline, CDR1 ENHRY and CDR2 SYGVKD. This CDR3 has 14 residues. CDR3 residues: CAISVRSGVYGYTF. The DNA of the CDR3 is TGTGCCATCAGTGTGCGTTCAGGGGTTTATGGCTACACCTTC.

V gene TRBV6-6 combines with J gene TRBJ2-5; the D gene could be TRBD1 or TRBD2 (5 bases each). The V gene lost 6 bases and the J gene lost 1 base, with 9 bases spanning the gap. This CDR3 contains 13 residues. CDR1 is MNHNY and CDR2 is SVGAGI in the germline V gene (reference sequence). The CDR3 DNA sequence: TGTGCCAGCAGGGGGGTGCTCCAAGAGACCCAGTACTTC. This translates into CASRGVLQETQYF.

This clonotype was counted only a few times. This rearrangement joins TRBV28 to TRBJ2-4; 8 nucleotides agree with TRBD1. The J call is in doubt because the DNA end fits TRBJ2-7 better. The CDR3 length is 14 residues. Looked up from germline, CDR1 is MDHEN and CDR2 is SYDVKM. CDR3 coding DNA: TGTGCCAGCAGTTTGTCCTACAGGGGGAACGAGCAGTACTTC. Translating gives CASSLSYRGNEQYF.

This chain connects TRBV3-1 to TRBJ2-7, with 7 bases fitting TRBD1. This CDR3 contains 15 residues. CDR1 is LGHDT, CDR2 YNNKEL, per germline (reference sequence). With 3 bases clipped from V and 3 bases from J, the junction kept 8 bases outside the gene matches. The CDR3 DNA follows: TGTGCCAGCAGCCAGGACGGGTACAGGGGCTACGAGCAGTACTTC. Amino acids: CASSQDGYRGYEQYF.

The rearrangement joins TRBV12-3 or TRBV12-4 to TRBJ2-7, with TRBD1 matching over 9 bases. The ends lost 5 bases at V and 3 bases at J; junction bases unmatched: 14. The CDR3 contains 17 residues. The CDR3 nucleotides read TGTGCCAGCAGTCGTACGGGACAGGGCCCTTTAGTCTACGAGCAGTACTTC. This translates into CASSRTGQGPLVYEQYF.

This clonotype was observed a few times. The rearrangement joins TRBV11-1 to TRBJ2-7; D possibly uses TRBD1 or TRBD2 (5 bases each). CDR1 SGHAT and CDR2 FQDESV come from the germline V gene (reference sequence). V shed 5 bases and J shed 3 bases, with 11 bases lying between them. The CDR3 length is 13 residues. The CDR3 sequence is CASSPGPFYEQYF. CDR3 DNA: TGTGCCAGCAGCCCGGGACCCTTCTACGAGCAGTACTTC.

CDR3 DNA: TGTGCCAGCAGCCCCGGGACAGGGGTGAATGAGCAGTTCTTC. Translating gives CASSPGTGVNEQFF. This rearrangement joins TRBV28 to TRBJ2-1; 10 nucleotides line up with TRBD1. Losses at the gene ends were 6 bases for V and 7 bases for J; bases not matched to a gene: 6. Germline CDR1 MDHEN, CDR2 SYDVKM. This CDR3 is 14 amino acids long.

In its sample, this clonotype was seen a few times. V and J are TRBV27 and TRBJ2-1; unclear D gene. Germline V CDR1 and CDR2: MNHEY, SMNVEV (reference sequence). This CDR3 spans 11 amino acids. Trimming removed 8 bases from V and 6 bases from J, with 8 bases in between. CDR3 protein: CASQIGNEQFF. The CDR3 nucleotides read TGTGCCAGCCAGATAGGCAATGAGCAGTTCTTC.

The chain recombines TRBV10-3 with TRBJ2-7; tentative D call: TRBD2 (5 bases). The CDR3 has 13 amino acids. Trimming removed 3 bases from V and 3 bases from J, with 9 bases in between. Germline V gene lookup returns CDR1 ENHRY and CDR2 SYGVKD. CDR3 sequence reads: CAISEDGNYEQYF. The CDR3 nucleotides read TGTGCCATCAGTGAAGACGGGAACTACGAGCAGTACTTC.

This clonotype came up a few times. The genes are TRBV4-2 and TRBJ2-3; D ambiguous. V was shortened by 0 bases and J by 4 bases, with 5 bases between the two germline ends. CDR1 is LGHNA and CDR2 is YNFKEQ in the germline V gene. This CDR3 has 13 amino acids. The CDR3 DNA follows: TGTGCCAGCAGCCAAGATCTACCAGATACGCAGTATTTT. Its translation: CASSQDLPDTQYF.

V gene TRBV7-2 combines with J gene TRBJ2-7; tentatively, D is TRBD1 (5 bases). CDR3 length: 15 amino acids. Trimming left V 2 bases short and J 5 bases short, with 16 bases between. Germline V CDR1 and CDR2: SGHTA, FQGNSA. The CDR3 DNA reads TGTGCCAGCAGCTTATCGGGCAGGGTAACCCACGAGCAGTACTTC. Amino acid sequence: CASSLSGRVTHEQYF.

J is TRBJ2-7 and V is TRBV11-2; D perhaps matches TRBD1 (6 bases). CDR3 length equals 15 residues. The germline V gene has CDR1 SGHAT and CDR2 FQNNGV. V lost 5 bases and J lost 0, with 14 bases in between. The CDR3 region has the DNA TGTGCCAGCAGCGTTACAGGGTCGAGCTCCTACGAGCAGTACTTC. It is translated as CASSVTGSSSYEQYF.